This T cell receptor (beta chain) stems from a study of blood T cell repertoires in COVID-19. On the study more broadly: Samples came from the United States, Italy and Spain, spanning acute and convalescent COVID-19. The cDNA or gDNA used as material had been derived from T cells, B-cell-depleted T cells, or PBMCs.

As processed by the authors: From reference gene primer amplification, estimates of nucleated cell counts were derived. The protocol was immunoSEQ multiplex PCR, while the TCRdb copy is restricted to in-frame clones and leaves out a portion. That table furnishes V, J and clone size, whereas the DNA furnished D and trimming. The repertoire consists of 150,000 or so clones, with over 90% occurring once and the leading ten covering 0.53%. Germline V gene lookup returns CDR1 WSHSY and CDR2 SAAADI. The V gene end was trimmed by 9 bases and the J gene end by 5 bases; junction bases not matched to a gene: 6. The CDR3 is made up of 14 amino acids.

The receptor's source is a man aged 45-65 years with acute or convalescent COVID-19. The chain has TRBV10-2 and TRBJ2-7; 14 bases are shared with TRBD2. The sample consisted of peripheral blood. The CDR3 is CASGLAGGRNEQYF. The CDR3 DNA reads TGCGCCAGTGGACTAGCGGGAGGCCGGAACGAGCAGTACTTC.